The clone carrying this T cell receptor beta chain occurred many times. The antigen is undetermined. Investigators excluded patients with uncontrolled infection, other autoimmune disease, pregnancy or lactation. This sample is part of a study of T cells in Graves' hyperthyroidism and ophthalmopathy. General study points: Most thyroid clonotypes that were expanded above 0.001 also turned up in blood. Ophthalmopathy was told apart from stable hyperthyroidism by a 13 V-J model.

RNA transcripts were the template for amplifying TCR beta CDR3 regions. First-round RT-PCR targeting the TCR CDR3 was performed with the HTBI primer set. TCRdb itself ran the multiplex PCR reads through MiXCR, one entry per CDR3 protein. The sample lists about 720,000 distinct CDR3 sequences, around a sixth seen once, with approximately 15% in the top ten. V gave up 4 bases and J gave up 5 bases; unmatched junction bases: 8. This CDR3 is built from 16 residues. This chain links TRBV12-3 or TRBV12-4 with TRBJ2-5, with 12 bases aligning to TRBD1. Sequencing was done on a sample of blood. This receptor was taken from a woman aged 45-65 years with Graves' hyperthyroidism that later progressed to Graves' ophthalmopathy. The CDR3 spells CASSSAGTGGSETQYF. DNA for the CDR3: TGTGCCAGCAGTTCAGCTGGGACAGGGGGCTCGGAGACCCAGTACTTC.